Shown below are 25 T cell receptor beta chains from a single sample sequenced in a study of T cell responses to AZD1222 COVID-19 vaccine. Some clones are missing from TCRdb's copy, which holds only in-frame ones; the method was immunoSEQ multiplex PCR. The repertoire holds under 130,000 clones, 82% seen once, with approximately 5% in the top ten. The sample consisted of peripheral blood, taken on day 0 of AZD1222 vaccination. The receptor source for this set is an adult in good health.

V is TRBV9 and J is TRBJ1-3, with D unclear. V lost 0 bases, J lost 1 base, and 5 bases lay in between. The CDR3 spans 14 residues. Germline CDR1 is SGDLS and CDR2 is YYNGEE. This CDR3 is CASSVARSGNTIYF. The CDR3 nucleotides are TGTGCCAGCAGCGTAGCCCGATCTGGAAACACCATATATTTT.

This clone appeared a few times. This chain links TRBV4-3 with TRBJ1-1, with D perhaps matching TRBD1 (5 bases). Germline V lookup: CDR1 LGHNA, CDR2 YSLEER. The CDR3 loop spans 14 amino acids. Deletions cut 4 bases from V and 5 bases from J, with 14 bases between. DNA for the CDR3: TGCGCCAGCAGCCTGGGGGTGAGGGGAACTGAAGCTTTCTTT. Amino acids: CASSLGVRGTEAFF.

This chain uses TRBV6-2 or TRBV6-3 with TRBJ2-1; 9 bases map to TRBD2. The CDR3 runs 16 residues. The germline CDR1 and CDR2 sequences are MNHEY and SVGEGT. After removal of 4 bases from V and 7 bases from J, the junction contained 11 bases not matched to a gene. The CDR3 sequence: CASSSPGTSFENEQFF. CDR3 bases: TGTGCCAGCAGTTCACCCGGGACTAGCTTTGAAAATGAGCAGTTCTTC.

The rearrangement joins TRBV9 to TRBJ2-1; D is possibly TRBD1 or TRBD2 (6 bases each). The CDR3 extends over 14 amino acids. Trimming stripped 2 bases from V and 9 bases from J, with 15 bases between. The germline gives CDR1 SGDLS, CDR2 YYNGEE. DNA of the CDR3: TGTGCCAGCAGCGTTGGGGGGCCCCGGGGTGAGCAGTTCTTC. Translation gives CASSVGGPRGEQFF.

The chain uses TRBV27 and TRBJ1-1; possible D gene TRBD1, 5 bases. Trimming removed 5 bases at V and 10 bases at J, with 17 bases between. This CDR3 spans 13 amino acids. Germline V gene lookup returns CDR1 MNHEY and CDR2 SMNVEV (reference sequence). CDR3 bases: TGTGCCAGCAGTCTCCGCGACAGCCGTAGAGCTTTCTTT. Translated, it gives CASSLRDSRRAFF.

The rearrangement joins TRBV5-6 to TRBJ2-7; D gene uncertain. V lost 2 bases to trimming and J lost 3 bases, with 12 bases between them. The CDR3 is made up of 14 amino acids. CDR1 and CDR2 from the germline V gene are SGHDT and YYEEEE. The CDR3 here is CASSLGRSNYEQYF. The CDR3 DNA follows: TGTGCCAGCAGCTTAGGCCGTAGTAACTACGAGCAGTACTTC. Full variable domain (missing parts from reference TRBV5-6 and TRBJ2-7): DAGVTQSPTHLIKTRGQQVTLRCSPKSGHDTVSWYQQALGQGPQFIFQYYEEEERQRGNFPDRFSGHQFPNYSSELNVNALLLGDSALYLCASSLGRSNYEQYFGPGTRLTVT.

This clone was counted a few times. This chain connects TRBV6-2 or TRBV6-3 to TRBJ2-7; possibly TRBD2 for D (6 bases). CDR1 and CDR2 from the germline V gene are MNHEY and SVGEGT. The V end was cut by 4 bases, the J end by 4 bases, with 11 bases between. The length of the CDR3 is 13 residues. The CDR3 loop reads CASSFTGGYEQYF. The CDR3 coding sequence is TGTGCCAGCAGTTTTACCGGGGGTTACGAGCAGTACTTC.

This rearrangement joins TRBV10-3 to TRBJ2-7; D might be TRBD1 or TRBD2, each matching 7 bases. Germline V gene data show CDR1 as ENHRY and CDR2 as SYGVKD. V lost 6 bases, J lost 4 bases, and 13 bases lay in between. This CDR3 has 13 amino acids. CDR3 sequence: CAISPGGAYEQYF. Here the CDR3 DNA reads TGTGCCATCAGCCCAGGGGGGGCTTACGAGCAGTACTTC.

This sequence joins TRBV7-3 and TRBJ1-1; TRBD1 aligns across 9 bases. In germline, CDR1 is SGHTA, CDR2 FQGTGA. CDR3 length: 14 amino acids. The V gene end was trimmed by 4 bases and the J gene end by 4 bases; junction bases not matched to a gene: 4. In DNA, the CDR3 is TGTGCCAGCAGCTCGGACAGGGGAAGCACTGAAGCTTTCTTT. Translation: CASSSDRGSTEAFF.

The CDR3 nucleotides are TGTGCCAGCAGCGGAGGCCAAATGGTCGACGGGGAGCTGTTTTTT. Translation gives CASSGGQMVDGELFF. The rearrangement links TRBV5-4 to TRBJ2-2; maybe TRBD2 (5 bases). V lost 4 bases and J 7 bases, leaving 17 bases between the germline ends. This CDR3 contains 15 residues. Germline-derived CDR1 and CDR2 are SGHNT and YYREEE (reference sequence). Variable domain in full (rest from reference TRBV5-4 and TRBJ2-2): ETGVTQSPTHLIKTRGQQVTLRCSSQSGHNTVSWYQQALGQGPQFIFQYYREEENGRGNFPPRFSGLQFPNYSSELNVNALELDDSALYLCASSGGQMVDGELFFGEGSRLTVL.

Within the sample, this clone is medium-sized. The chain is built from TRBV5-5 and TRBJ1-5; the D gene is possibly TRBD1 (6 bases). Germline V lookup: CDR1 SGHKS, CDR2 YYEKEE (reference sequence). The V end was cut by 4 bases, the J end by 0 bases, with 8 bases between. The CDR3 runs to 14 residues. CDR3 DNA: TGTGCCAGCAGCGGGGACACTAGCAATCAGCCCCAGCATTTT. It is translated as CASSGDTSNQPQHF.

This clone was observed a few times. This sequence joins TRBV14 and TRBJ2-4, with a tentative D call TRBD1 (5 bases). Trimming cost V 4 bases and J 5 bases, with 15 bases left between them. The CDR3 length is 15 residues. The germline gives CDR1 SGHDN, CDR2 FVKESK. The CDR3 region is CASSPRVGHENIQYF. The CDR3 DNA is TGTGCCAGCAGCCCCAGGGTGGGGCACGAAAACATTCAGTACTTC. Full variable domain (missing parts from reference TRBV14 and TRBJ2-4): EAGVTQFPSHSVIEKGQTVTLRCDPISGHDNLYWYRRVMGKEIKFLLHFVKESKQDESGMPNNRFLAERTGGTYSTLKVQPAELEDSGVYFCASSPRVGHENIQYFGAGTRLSVL.

This chain uses TRBV5-5 with TRBJ1-2; 10 bases line up with TRBD1. J was trimmed by 6 bases and V by 6 bases; bases with no gene match: 8. Germline CDR1 is SGHKS and CDR2 is YYEKEE (reference sequence). The CDR3 runs 14 residues. CDR3 bases: TGTGCCAGCAATCGACAGGGGGCTCAGGATGGCTACACCTTC. Protein product: CASNRQGAQDGYTF. Drawing the rest from reference TRBV5-5 and TRBJ1-2, the complete variable domain is DAGVTQSPTHLIKTRGQQVTLRCSPISGHKSVSWYQQVLGQGPQFIFQYYEKEERGRGNFPDRFSARQFPNYSSELNVNALLLGDSALYLCASNRQGAQDGYTFGSGTRLTVV.

CDR3 in amino acids: CASSRGVLTKNIQYF. The CDR3 DNA reads as TGTGCCAGCAGTCGGGGGGTTTTGACCAAAAACATTCAGTACTTC. The chain couples TRBV27 to TRBJ2-4; TRBD2 aligns across 7 bases. Germline V CDR1 and CDR2: MNHEY, SMNVEV (reference sequence). J was trimmed by 2 bases and V by 5 bases; bases with no gene match: 6. This CDR3 is built from 15 residues.

The chain carries TRBV30 and TRBJ1-2; D not resolved. There are 13 residues in the CDR3. From germline, CDR1 is GTSNPN and CDR2 SVGIG (reference sequence). Trimming removed 2 bases at V and 4 bases at J, with 11 bases between. The CDR3 region is CAWSRDEFYGYTF. In DNA form, the CDR3 reads TGTGCCTGGAGTCGAGACGAGTTCTATGGCTACACCTTC.

The V and J genes are TRBV19 and TRBJ2-2; no clear D. CDR3 length equals 17 residues. Trimming took 0 bases from V and 6 from J, leaving 17 bases between them. Germline V lookup: CDR1 LNHDA, CDR2 SQIVND (reference sequence). The CDR3 DNA follows: TGTGCCAGTAGTATAGATGGTAAGGCCCTTCGACCCGGGGAGCTGTTTTTT. Translation: CASSIDGKALRPGELFF. The full variable domain, with the rest looked up from reference TRBV19 and TRBJ2-2, is DGGITQSPKYLFRKEGQNVTLSCEQNLNHDAMYWYRQDPGQGLRLIYYSQIVNDFQKGDIAEGYSVSREKKESFPLTVTSAQKNPTAFYLCASSIDGKALRPGELFFGEGSRLTVL.

This clone has only one observation. The chain recombines TRBV18 with TRBJ1-1; 8 nucleotides align to TRBD1. Germline V gene sequence: CDR1 KGHSH, CDR2 LQKENI. This CDR3 is 14 amino acids long. J lost 5 bases, V lost 2 bases, and 4 bases had no gene match. CDR3 bases: TGTGCCAGCTCACCAACCGACAGGGGTACTGAAGCTTTCTTT. Translation gives CASSPTDRGTEAFF. The complete variable domain, with remaining parts taken from reference TRBV18 and TRBJ1-1, reads NAGVMQNPRHLVRRRGQEARLRCSPMKGHSHVYWYRQLPEEGLKFMVYLQKENIIDESGMPKERFSAEFPKEGPSILRIQQVVRGDSAAYFCASSPTDRGTEAFFGQGTRLTVV.

This clone was picked up a small number of times. This sequence joins TRBV12-3 or TRBV12-4 and TRBJ1-1; no firm D call. Deletions cut 5 bases from V and 5 bases from J, with 9 bases between. This CDR3 has 12 amino acids. For the CDR3, the DNA is TGTGCCAGCAGTCCAGTACGGACTGAAGCTTTCTTT. Its protein is CASSPVRTEAFF.

The chain recombines TRBV7-9 with TRBJ2-5; 13 bases are a match to TRBD2. Germline V gene lookup returns CDR1 SEHNR and CDR2 FQNEAQ (reference sequence). The V segment lost 6 bases and the J segment 4 bases; nucleotides outside the gene matches: 8. The CDR3 totals 16 residues. The CDR3 protein is CASRPTSGGARETQYF. CDR3 bases: TGTGCCAGCAGGCCAACTAGCGGGGGGGCGAGAGAGACCCAGTACTTC.

V gene TRBV9 combines with J gene TRBJ1-3; D may be TRBD1 (6 bases). This CDR3 has 15 amino acids. Germline V gene lookup returns CDR1 SGDLS and CDR2 YYNGEE. With 3 bases removed from V and 4 bases from J, the gap between germline ends came to 14 bases. The CDR3, as DNA: TGTGCCAGCAGCGACCTCAGGGGAGGAGGAAACACCATATATTTT. It specifies CASSDLRGGGNTIYF.

The chain recombines TRBV11-2 with TRBJ2-4; D perhaps matches TRBD2 (6 bases). V gave up 6 bases and J gave up 5 bases, with 20 bases separating them. Germline CDR1 SGHAT, CDR2 FQNNGV. This CDR3 has 16 residues. CDR3 region: CASRSRAAGQQNIQYF. In DNA form, the CDR3 reads TGTGCCAGCAGATCGAGGGCGGCGGGGCAACAAAACATTCAGTACTTC.

The rearrangement joins TRBV3-1 (or the pseudogene TRBV3-2) to TRBJ1-1, with D hard to call. Germline V gene data show CDR1 as LGHDT and CDR2 as YNNKEL (reference sequence). The CDR3 consists of 15 residues. The V and J ends lost 1 base and 11 bases respectively, with 20 bases between them. The CDR3 sequence: CASSQGWQLPLGAFF. CDR3 in DNA: TGTGCCAGCAGCCAAGGGTGGCAGCTCCCTTTGGGGGCTTTCTTT.

This clone was seen a few times. The gene calls are TRBV7-9 and TRBJ2-1; 7 bases align to TRBD1. After removal of 4 bases from V and 4 bases from J, the junction contained 7 bases not matched to a gene. The CDR3 consists of 15 residues. Per germline, CDR1 SEHNR and CDR2 FQNEAQ (reference sequence). CDR3 bases: TGTGCCAGCAGCTGGTGGACAGGAGATTACAATGAGCAGTTCTTC. Amino acids: CASSWWTGDYNEQFF.

This clone was picked up a small number of times. This chain joins TRBV4-2 and TRBJ2-2; 8 positions match TRBD2. Per the germline V gene, CDR1 is LGHNA and CDR2 is YNFKEQ. J was trimmed by 5 bases and V by 0 bases; bases with no gene match: 8. This CDR3 region has 17 residues. CDR3: CASSQDWSGGVTGELFF. Here the CDR3 DNA reads TGTGCCAGCAGCCAAGATTGGTCCGGGGGGGTGACCGGGGAGCTGTTTTTT.

V usage is TRBV6-6 and J usage is TRBJ1-1; TRBD1 agrees at 8 bases. Trimming at V came to 6 bases and at J to 4 bases, leaving 10 bases not matched to a gene. Germline V lookup: CDR1 MNHNY, CDR2 SVGAGI (reference sequence). The CDR3 length is 15 residues. CDR3 sequence: CASSKTGAGSTEAFF. The CDR3 nucleotides are TGTGCCAGCAGCAAGACAGGGGCGGGTAGCACTGAAGCTTTCTTT.